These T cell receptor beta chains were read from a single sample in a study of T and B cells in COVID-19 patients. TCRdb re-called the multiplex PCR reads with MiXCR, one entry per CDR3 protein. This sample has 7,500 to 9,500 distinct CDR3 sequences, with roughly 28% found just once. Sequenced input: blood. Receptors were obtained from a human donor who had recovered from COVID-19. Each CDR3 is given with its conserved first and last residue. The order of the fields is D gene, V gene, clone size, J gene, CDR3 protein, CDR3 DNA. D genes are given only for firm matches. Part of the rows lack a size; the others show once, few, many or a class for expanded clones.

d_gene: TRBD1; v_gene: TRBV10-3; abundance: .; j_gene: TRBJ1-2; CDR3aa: CAINPGQGNYGYTF; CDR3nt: TGTGCCATCAATCCAGGACAGGGTAACTATGGCTACACCTTC
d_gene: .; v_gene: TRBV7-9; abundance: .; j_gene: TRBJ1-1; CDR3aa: CASSFNPGKDTEAFF; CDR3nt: TGTGCCAGCAGCTTTAATCCGGGGAAGGACACTGAAGCTTTCTTT
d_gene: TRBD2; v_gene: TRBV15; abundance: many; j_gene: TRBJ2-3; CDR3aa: CATSRDGGVDTQYF; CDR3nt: TGTGCCACCAGCAGAGATGGGGGGGTGGATACGCAGTATTTT
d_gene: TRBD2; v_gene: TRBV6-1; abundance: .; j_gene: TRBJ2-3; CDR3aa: CASTRGAGGPKDTQYF; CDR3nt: TGTGCCAGCACTCGAGGTGCGGGGGGGCCCAAAGATACGCAGTATTTT
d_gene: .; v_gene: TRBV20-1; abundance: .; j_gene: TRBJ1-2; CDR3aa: CSAQNPDGTLYGYTF; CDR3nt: TGCAGTGCGCAGAACCCCGACGGAACACTCTATGGCTACACCTTC
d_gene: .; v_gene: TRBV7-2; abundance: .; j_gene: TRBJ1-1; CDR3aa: CASSLDSYTEAFF; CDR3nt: TGTGCCAGCAGCTTAGACAGCTACACTGAAGCTTTCTTT
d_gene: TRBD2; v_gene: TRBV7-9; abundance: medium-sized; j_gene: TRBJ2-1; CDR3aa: CASSLGRGGWNEQFF; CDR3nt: TGTGCCAGCAGCTTAGGCCGGGGAGGGTGGAATGAGCAGTTCTTC
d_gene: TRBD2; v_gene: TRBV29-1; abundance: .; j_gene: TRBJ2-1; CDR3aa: CSVGGDYNEQFF; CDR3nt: TGCAGCGTGGGGGGGGACTACAATGAGCAGTTCTTC
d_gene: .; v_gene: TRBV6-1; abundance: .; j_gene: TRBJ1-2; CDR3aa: CASSEAWGITGGYTF; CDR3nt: TGTGCCAGCAGTGAAGCGTGGGGGATCACAGGTGGCTACACCTTC
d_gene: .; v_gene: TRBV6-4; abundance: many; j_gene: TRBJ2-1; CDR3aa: CASSDSSGSYNEQFF; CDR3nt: TGTGCCAGCAGTGACTCTAGCGGCTCCTACAATGAGCAGTTCTTC
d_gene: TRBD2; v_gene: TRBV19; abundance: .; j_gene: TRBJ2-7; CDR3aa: CASSPWTSGAYEQYF; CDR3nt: TGTGCCAGTAGTCCTTGGACTAGCGGGGCGTACGAGCAGTACTTC
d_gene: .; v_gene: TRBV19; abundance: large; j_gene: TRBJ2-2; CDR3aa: CASKFPRNTGELFF; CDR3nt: TGTGCCAGTAAATTTCCCAGGAACACCGGGGAGCTGTTTTTT
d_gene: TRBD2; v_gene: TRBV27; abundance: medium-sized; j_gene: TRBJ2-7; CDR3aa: CASHGLAGINEQYF; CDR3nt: TGTGCCAGCCACGGACTAGCGGGGATAAACGAGCAGTACTTC
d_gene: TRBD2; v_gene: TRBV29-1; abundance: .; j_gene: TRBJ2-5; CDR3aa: CSVDGPAGAPGETQYF; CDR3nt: TGCAGCGTTGACGGGCCAGCGGGGGCCCCCGGAGAGACCCAGTACTTC
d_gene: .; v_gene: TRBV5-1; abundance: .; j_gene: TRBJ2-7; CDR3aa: CASSFANTYEQYF; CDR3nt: TGCGCCAGCAGCTTCGCTAACACCTACGAGCAGTACTTC
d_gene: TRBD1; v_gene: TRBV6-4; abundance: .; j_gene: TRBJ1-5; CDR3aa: CASRSPGTGGFKPNQPQHF; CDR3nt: TGTGCCAGCAGGTCGCCCGGGACAGGGGGCTTCAAACCCAATCAGCCCCAGCATTTT
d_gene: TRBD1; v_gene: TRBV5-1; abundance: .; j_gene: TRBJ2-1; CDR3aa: CASSLDTGTGVYNEQFF; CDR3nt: TGCGCCAGCAGCTTAGACACCGGGACAGGAGTTTACAATGAGCAGTTCTTC
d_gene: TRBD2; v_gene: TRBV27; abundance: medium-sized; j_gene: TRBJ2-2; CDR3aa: CASSIPGLAGDGGELFF; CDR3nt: TGTGCCAGCAGTATACCGGGACTAGCGGGGGACGGCGGGGAGCTGTTTTTT
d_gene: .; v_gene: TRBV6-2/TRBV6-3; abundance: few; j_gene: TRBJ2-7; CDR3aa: CASSYSEPQREQYF; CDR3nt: TGTGCCAGCAGTTACTCGGAACCTCAGAGGGAGCAGTACTTC
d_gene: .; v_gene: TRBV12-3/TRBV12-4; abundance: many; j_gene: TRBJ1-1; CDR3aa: CASSLVGGTEAFF; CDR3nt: TGTGCCAGCAGTTTAGTGGGGGGGACTGAAGCTTTCTTT
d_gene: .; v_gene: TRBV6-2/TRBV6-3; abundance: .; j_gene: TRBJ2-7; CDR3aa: CASSSPRLAGKEQYF; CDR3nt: TGTGCCAGCAGTTCCCCCAGGCTTGCAGGGAAGGAACAGTACTTC
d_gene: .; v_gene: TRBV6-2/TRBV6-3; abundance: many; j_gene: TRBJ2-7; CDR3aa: CASSPRPYEQYF; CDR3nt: TGTGCCAGCAGCCCCCGACCTTACGAGCAGTACTTC